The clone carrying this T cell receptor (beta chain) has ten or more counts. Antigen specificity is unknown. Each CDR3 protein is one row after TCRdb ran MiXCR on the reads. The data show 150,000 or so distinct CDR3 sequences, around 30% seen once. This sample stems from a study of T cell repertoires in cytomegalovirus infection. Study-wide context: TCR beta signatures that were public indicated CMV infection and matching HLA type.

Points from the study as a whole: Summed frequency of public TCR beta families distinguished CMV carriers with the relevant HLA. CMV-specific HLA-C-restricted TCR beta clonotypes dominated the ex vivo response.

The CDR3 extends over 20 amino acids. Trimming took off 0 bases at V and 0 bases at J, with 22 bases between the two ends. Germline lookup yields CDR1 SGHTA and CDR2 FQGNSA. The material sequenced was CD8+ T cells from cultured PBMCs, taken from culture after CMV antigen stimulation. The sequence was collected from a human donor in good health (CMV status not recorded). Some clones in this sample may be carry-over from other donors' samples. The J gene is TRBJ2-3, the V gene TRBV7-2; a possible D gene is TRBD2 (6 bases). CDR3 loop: CASSLAPLPLRAGSTDTQYF. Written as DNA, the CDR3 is TGTGCCAGCAGCTTAGCGCCGCTCCCCCTGAGGGCGGGGAGCACAGATACGCAGTATTTT.